The 10 T cell receptor beta chains reported below all come from one sample, sequenced in a study of Ad26.COV2.S vaccination and SARS-CoV-2 variants. Documented treatment: roughly 18 received Ad26.COV2.S at low or high dose, single or two shots; roughly 5 received placebo; per-sample allocation not given. The samples were gathered on day 63 after the first injection of vaccine or placebo. Profiling relied on immunoSEQ multiplex PCR, and the TCRdb table lists in-frame clones only, not all of them. The table includes fewer than 800,000 clones, around 92% detected once. Specimen: peripheral blood, collected in a trial of Ad26.COV2.S vaccine versus placebo. These receptors were collected from a person between 18 and 65 years old who received the Ad26.COV2.S COVID-19 vaccine or a placebo.

The chain joins TRBV3-1 (or the pseudogene TRBV3-2) to TRBJ2-7, with D uncertain. The germline V gene encodes CDR1 LGHDT and CDR2 YNNKEL (reference sequence). This CDR3 has 11 residues. Trimming cost V 2 bases and J 6 bases, with 5 bases left between them. The CDR3: CASSQSSEQYF. CDR3 coding DNA: TGTGCCAGCAGCCAATCTTCCGAGCAGTACTTC.

This chain links TRBV19 with TRBJ2-3; 12 bases fit TRBD2. With V trimmed by 7 bases and J by 6 bases, 8 bases remained unmatched. Germline lookup yields CDR1 LNHDA and CDR2 SQIVND (reference sequence). The CDR3 has 15 amino acids. This CDR3 is CASNNPSGGADTQYF. Here the CDR3 DNA reads TGTGCCAGTAATAATCCTAGCGGGGGGGCGGATACGCAGTATTTT.

This clone was seen just once. J is TRBJ2-1 and V is TRBV7-2; TRBD2 aligns across 7 bases. The CDR3 has 15 residues. Germline lookup yields CDR1 SGHTA and CDR2 FQGNSA. V shed 2 bases, J shed 2 bases, and the junction held 3 bases outside the gene matches. In DNA, the CDR3 is TGTGCCAGCAGCTTATCGCTAGCGGCCTACAATGAGCAGTTCTTC. This translates into CASSLSLAAYNEQFF.

This rearrangement joins TRBV2 to TRBJ2-1, with 7 bases matching TRBD1. The germline gives CDR1 SNHLY, CDR2 FYNNEI. The CDR3 contains 15 residues. Trimming removed 4 bases from V and 0 bases from J; junction bases left unmatched: 3. The CDR3 DNA is TGTGCCAGCAGTGCGGGACAGAGCTCCTACAATGAGCAGTTCTTC. Translated: CASSAGQSSYNEQFF.

In this sample, this clone turned up once. At one end, the junction sequence differs from germline, possibly due to a read error. V usage is TRBV7-9 and J usage is TRBJ2-7, with a tentative D call TRBD1 (6 bases). The germline gives CDR1 SEHNR, CDR2 FQNEAQ (reference sequence). CDR3 size: 13 residues. The DNA for the CDR3 is TGTGCAAGCAACGCCCAGGGGTCCTACGAGCAGTACTTC. It specifies CASNAQGSYEQYF.

V gene TRBV7-3 combines with J gene TRBJ1-4; TRBD1 agrees at 10 bases. Germline CDR1 and CDR2: SGHTA and FQGTGA. The CDR3 sequence is 15 residues long. The V and J ends lost 5 bases and 4 bases, in that order; junction bases with no gene match: 4. The CDR3 here is CASSADRGLNEKLFF. The CDR3 nucleotides read TGTGCCAGCAGCGCCGACAGGGGGCTTAATGAAAAACTGTTTTTT. The variable domain in full, completed from reference TRBV7-3 and TRBJ1-4, reads GAGVSQTPSNKVTEKGKYVELRCDPISGHTALYWYRQSLGQGPEFLIYFQGTGAADDSGLPNDRFFAVRPEGSVSTLKIQRTERGDSAVYLCASSADRGLNEKLFFGSGTQLSVL.

This clone was found once. Other nucleotide sequences from this sample produce the same CDR3. This chain joins TRBV11-2 and TRBJ1-1; D call uncertain. V dropped 4 bases and J dropped 0 bases, with 6 bases sitting between them. There are 13 residues in the CDR3. Per germline, CDR1 SGHAT and CDR2 FQNNGV. The CDR3 spells CASSSQMNTEAFF. CDR3 coding DNA: TGTGCCAGCAGCTCTCAAATGAACACTGAAGCTTTCTTT.

The chain uses TRBV29-1 and TRBJ2-1; D assignment may be TRBD1 or TRBD2 (5 bases each). This CDR3 is built from 15 residues. Germline values: CDR1 SQVTM, CDR2 ANQGSEA. Trimming took 6 bases from V and 0 from J, leaving 15 bases between them. CDR3: CSVGVGRSSYNEQFF. CDR3 DNA sequence: TGCAGCGTGGGGGTCGGGCGGAGCTCCTACAATGAGCAGTTCTTC.

The chain couples TRBV19 to TRBJ1-1, with a tentative D call TRBD1 (6 bases). V lost 8 bases, J lost 14 bases, and 18 bases lay in between. CDR1 and CDR2 from the germline V gene are LNHDA and SQIVND (reference sequence). CDR3 length equals 11 residues. Written as DNA, the CDR3 is TGTGCCAGTCCCTCGGGGGCAGAGTGGTTCTTT. This gives the protein CASPSGAEWFF.

The chain employs TRBV15 and TRBJ2-1; D ambiguous. Per germline, CDR1 LNHNV and CDR2 YYDKDF (reference sequence). Trimming stripped 1 base from V and 9 bases from J, with 7 bases between. The CDR3 runs 12 residues. In DNA form, the CDR3 reads TGTGCCACCAGCAGAGCGGAGACTGAGCAGTTCTTC. Its protein product is CATSRAETEQFF.